Listed here are 25 T cell receptor beta chains from one sample, sequenced in a study of technical replicates of blood from a few donors. Here immunoSEQ multiplex PCR was the method, and the copy in TCRdb shows in-frame clones only, minus some. The sample carries roughly 97,000 clones, 95% to 97% recorded once. The sample taken for sequencing was T cells isolated from PBMCs. The receptors stem from a human donor in good health.

This sequence joins TRBV7-3 and TRBJ2-1; D not resolved. In germline, CDR1 is SGHTA, CDR2 FQGTGA. Trimming took off 2 bases at V and 9 bases at J, with 8 bases between the two ends. The CDR3 runs 12 residues. The CDR3 DNA sequence: TGTGCCAGCAGCTTAGGCACGGGTGAGCAGTTCTTC. Residues: CASSLGTGEQFF.

The chain joins TRBV7-6 to TRBJ1-5, with D uncertain. Germline assignment: CDR1 SGHVS and CDR2 FNYEAQ. CDR3 length equals 15 residues. The V and J ends lost 1 base and 0 bases respectively, with 7 bases between them. CDR3 protein: CASSLDSYSNQPQHF. In DNA form, the CDR3 reads TGTGCCAGCAGCTTAGATAGCTATAGCAATCAGCCCCAGCATTTT.

This chain links TRBV11-3 with TRBJ1-3, with no clear D. With 2 bases removed from V and 3 bases from J, the gap between germline ends came to 5 bases. Germline V gene sequence: CDR1 SGHNT, CDR2 YENEEA. CDR3 size: 13 residues. CDR3: CASSLSHGNTIYF. In DNA, the CDR3 is TGTGCCAGCAGCTTAAGCCATGGAAACACCATATATTTT.

The V and J genes are TRBV18 and TRBJ2-7, with 9 bases that match TRBD2. This CDR3 has 15 amino acids. The germline V gene encodes CDR1 KGHSH and CDR2 LQKENI. V lost 0 bases to trimming and J lost 3 bases; unmatched junction nucleotides: 3. CDR3 region: CASSPPAGGVYEQYF. CDR3 DNA: TGTGCCAGCTCACCACCCGCGGGAGGGGTCTACGAGCAGTACTTC.

This clone showed up just once. The chain uses TRBV27 and TRBJ2-1; TRBD2 agrees at 14 bases. The germline V gene encodes CDR1 MNHEY and CDR2 SMNVEV (reference sequence). This CDR3 comprises 13 residues. The CDR3 DNA follows: TGTGTGACTAGCGGGAGGGCCTACAATGAGCAGTTCTTC. As protein: CVTSGRAYNEQFF.

This chain links TRBV7-9 with TRBJ2-2; 10 nucleotides align to TRBD2. V lost 11 bases to trimming and J lost 5 bases; unmatched junction nucleotides: 23. CDR3 length: 19 amino acids. Germline V gene sequence: CDR1 SEHNR, CDR2 FQNEAQ (reference sequence). In nucleotides, the CDR3 is TGTGCCTTTCCCACCTCCACTAGCGGGAAACGGCGGGGGACCGGGGAGCTGTTTTTT. As protein: CAFPTSTSGKRRGTGELFF.

This chain uses TRBV7-2 with TRBJ2-7; 9 bases fit TRBD1. The ends lost 4 bases at V and 2 bases at J; junction bases unmatched: 6. The V gene's germline CDR1 is SGHTA and CDR2 FQGNSA. The CDR3 spans 15 residues. Here the CDR3 DNA reads TGTGCCAGCAGCTCAACAGGGGGCGCTGCCTACGAGCAGTACTTC. Protein product: CASSSTGGAAYEQYF.

This chain connects TRBV5-6 to TRBJ2-1; 7 nucleotides match TRBD2. The CDR3 contains 15 residues. V trimming: 2 bases; J trimming: 1 base; junction bases outside the gene matches: 3. Germline V CDR1 and CDR2: SGHDT, YYEEEE. The CDR3 region is CASSLAGLSYNEQFF. The DNA of the CDR3 is TGTGCCAGCAGCTTAGCGGGGCTTTCCTACAATGAGCAGTTCTTC.

The chain combines TRBV10-3 with TRBJ2-7; possible D gene TRBD2, 6 bases. Per the germline V gene, CDR1 is ENHRY and CDR2 is SYGVKD. The CDR3 loop spans 15 amino acids. V gave up 4 bases and J gave up 2 bases, with 15 bases separating them. CDR3: CAISASAGPPYEQYF. CDR3 nucleotide sequence: TGTGCCATCAGTGCGAGTGCGGGACCTCCCTACGAGCAGTACTTC.

The rearrangement links TRBV5-6 to TRBJ2-1; D unclear. Germline-derived CDR1 and CDR2 are SGHDT and YYEEEE. The CDR3 has 13 amino acids. The V end lost 4 bases, the J end lost 5 bases, and 10 bases lay between the germline ends. Written as DNA, the CDR3 is TGTGCCAGCAGCATCCGGGTCAACAATGAGCAGTTCTTC. Its translation is CASSIRVNNEQFF. Full variable domain (missing parts from reference TRBV5-6 and TRBJ2-1): DAGVTQSPTHLIKTRGQQVTLRCSPKSGHDTVSWYQQALGQGPQFIFQYYEEEERQRGNFPDRFSGHQFPNYSSELNVNALLLGDSALYLCASSIRVNNEQFFGPGTRLTVL.

This chain connects TRBV20-1 to TRBJ1-1, with D hard to call. V dropped 1 base and J dropped 7 bases, with 7 bases sitting between them. The CDR3 is made up of 11 amino acids. Germline values: CDR1 DFQATT, CDR2 SNEGSKA (reference sequence). The chain's CDR3 is CSARVWSEAFF. DNA of the CDR3: TGCAGTGCTAGAGTGTGGAGTGAAGCTTTCTTT.

V gene TRBV14 combines with J gene TRBJ2-3, with D unresolved. V lost 2 bases, J lost 0 bases, and 6 bases lay in between. The CDR3 has 14 residues. Germline values: CDR1 SGHDN, CDR2 FVKESK. The CDR3, as DNA: TGTGCCAGCAGCCAATACGGTAGCACAGATACGCAGTATTTT. It encodes CASSQYGSTDTQYF.

This chain joins TRBV27 and TRBJ2-7; D might be TRBD2 (6 bases). CDR3 length: 17 amino acids. The ends were cut back, 9 bases at V and 4 bases at J, with 28 bases in the middle. CDR1 and CDR2 from the germline V gene are MNHEY and SMNVEV (reference sequence). CDR3 sequence: CARPQVGRSGPKYEQYF. The CDR3 DNA is TGTGCCAGACCCCAGGTGGGACGTAGCGGACCTAAATACGAGCAGTACTTC.

The V gene is TRBV27, the J gene TRBJ1-2; TRBD1 is a possible D gene (6 bases). CDR1 and CDR2 (germline): MNHEY, SMNVEV (reference sequence). Trimming cost V 2 bases and J 8 bases, with 12 bases left between them. The CDR3 consists of 13 residues. The CDR3 DNA is TGTGCCAGCAGTTTAATGGGGGCAGTGGGCTACACCTTC. Residues: CASSLMGAVGYTF.

The chain joins TRBV30 to TRBJ1-5, with unresolved D. This CDR3 has 12 amino acids. V was clipped by 5 bases and J by 0 bases, with 5 bases between them. Germline CDR1 GTSNPN, CDR2 SVGIG (reference sequence). CDR3 coding DNA: TGTGCCTGGGACAATAGCAATCAGCCCCAGCATTTT. This encodes CAWDNSNQPQHF.

The chain links TRBV27 to TRBJ2-7, with D unclear. This CDR3 has 16 residues. Trimming cost V 5 bases and J 2 bases, with 19 bases left between them. Germline loops: CDR1 MNHEY, CDR2 SMNVEV (reference sequence). CDR3 coding DNA: TGTGCCAGCAGTCCCTCTAGTGGTCCCCTCACCTACGAGCAGTACTTC. This codes for CASSPSSGPLTYEQYF.

The J gene is TRBJ1-5, the V gene TRBV5-8; 7 bases line up with TRBD1. With 0 bases clipped from V and 6 bases from J, the junction kept 9 bases outside the gene matches. The CDR3 spans 16 residues. Germline-derived CDR1 and CDR2 are SGHTS and YDEGEE. In DNA, the CDR3 is TGTGCCAGCAGCTTGGGTATAGGGGGCTCCGTTCAGCCCCAGCATTTT. Translation gives CASSLGIGGSVQPQHF.

This clone has just one count. The chain has TRBV6-1 and TRBJ2-3; D is unresolved. The CDR3 has 12 residues. Trimming stripped 8 bases from V and 2 bases from J, with 8 bases between. CDR1 and CDR2 from the germline V gene are MNHNS and SASEGT. For the CDR3, the DNA is TGTGCCAGCCTGGGCTACACAGATACGCAGTATTTT. Protein: CASLGYTDTQYF.

The chain couples TRBV5-1 to TRBJ2-5; 12 nucleotides line up with TRBD2. The trim removed 0 bases at V and 5 bases at J, leaving 8 bases unmatched. This CDR3 is built from 17 residues. CDR1 is SGHRS and CDR2 is YFSETQ in the germline V gene. DNA of the CDR3: TGCGCCAGCAGCTTGGGGGAGACTAGCGGGAGTGTTGAGACCCAGTACTTC. This gives the protein CASSLGETSGSVETQYF.

V usage is TRBV19 and J usage is TRBJ1-5; no definite D call. The V end was cut by 5 bases, the J end by 4 bases, with 6 bases between. The CDR3 is 12 residues long. Germline CDR1 LNHDA, CDR2 SQIVND (reference sequence). CDR3 sequence (DNA): TGTGCCAGTAGTTTTACTAATCAGCCCCAGCATTTT. Translation gives CASSFTNQPQHF.

V gene TRBV11-1 combines with J gene TRBJ2-2; 7 bases line up with TRBD1. Germline values: CDR1 SGHAT, CDR2 FQDESV (reference sequence). The CDR3 spans 15 residues. Trimming at V came to 5 bases and at J to 5 bases, leaving 8 bases not matched to a gene. For the CDR3, the DNA is TGTGCCAGCAGCCTTAGACAGGGATCAACCGGGGAGCTGTTTTTT. It is translated as CASSLRQGSTGELFF.

This chain uses TRBV20-1 with TRBJ2-3; 7 bases fit TRBD2. Germline values: CDR1 DFQATT, CDR2 SNEGSKA (reference sequence). Trimming cost V 5 bases and J 4 bases; bases outside gene matches: 0. The CDR3 is 11 amino acids. This CDR3 is CSAGLADTQYF. Written as DNA, the CDR3 is TGCAGTGCTGGACTAGCAGATACGCAGTATTTT.

The gene calls are TRBV9 and TRBJ2-3, with unresolved D. Trimming pared 4 bases from V and 2 bases from J, leaving 2 bases between. Germline lookup yields CDR1 SGDLS and CDR2 YYNGEE. The CDR3 is made up of 11 amino acids. The CDR3: CASSHTDTQYF. CDR3 sequence (DNA): TGTGCCAGCAGCCACACAGATACGCAGTATTTT.

The chain combines TRBV2 with TRBJ2-1; maybe TRBD2 (6 bases). The germline CDR1 and CDR2 sequences are SNHLY and FYNNEI. The CDR3 length is 16 residues. Trimming removed 8 bases from V and 5 bases from J, with 22 bases in between. CDR3 amino acids: CASYSFGTGENNEQFF. The CDR3, as DNA: TGTGCCAGCTACTCCTTCGGGACTGGGGAAAACAATGAGCAGTTCTTC.

The rearrangement joins TRBV7-9 to TRBJ1-1; D is unclear. V lost 2 bases and J lost 10, with 11 bases in between. Germline CDR1 reads SEHNR; CDR2 reads FQNEAQ (reference sequence). The CDR3 sequence is 12 residues long. CDR3 in amino acids: CASSLTELGAFF. The CDR3 bases are TGTGCCAGCAGCTTAACCGAGCTCGGAGCTTTCTTT. The variable domain in full, with the rest retrieved from reference TRBV7-9 and TRBJ1-1, is DTGVSQNPRHKITKRGQNVTFRCDPISEHNRLYWYRQTLGQGPEFLTYFQNEAQLEKSRLLSDRFSAERPKGSFSTLEIQRTEQGDSAMYLCASSLTELGAFFGQGTRLTVV.